Following are 22 T cell receptor beta chains from one sample sequenced in a study of blood T cell repertoires in COVID-19. The protocol was immunoSEQ multiplex PCR, while the TCRdb copy is restricted to in-frame clones and leaves out a portion. Of roughly 250,000 clones listed, roughly 89% are singletons. The specimen sequenced was peripheral blood. The source of these receptors is a young man with acute or convalescent COVID-19.

The chain links TRBV6-5 to TRBJ1-2; 7 positions agree with TRBD1. This CDR3 region has 15 residues. With 2 bases clipped from V and 2 bases from J, the junction kept 5 bases outside the gene matches. Germline lookup yields CDR1 MNHEY and CDR2 SVGAGI. The CDR3 is CASSYRGQMNYGYTF. The CDR3 DNA reads TGTGCCAGCAGTTACAGGGGACAGATGAACTATGGCTACACCTTC.

The CDR3 loop reads CASTLIPGQGNSPLHF. CDR3 DNA sequence: TGTGCCAGCACCCTTATCCCGGGACAGGGGAATTCACCCCTCCACTTT. The chain uses TRBV28 and TRBJ1-6; TRBD1 matches 10 bases. The germline V gene encodes CDR1 MDHEN and CDR2 SYDVKM. V lost 7 bases and J lost 7; bases outside the gene matches: 10. The CDR3 contains 16 residues.

This chain joins TRBV28 and TRBJ2-7; 11 positions match TRBD2. Trimming at V came to 6 bases and at J to 3 bases, leaving 4 bases not matched to a gene. Germline loops: CDR1 MDHEN, CDR2 SYDVKM. This CDR3 has 14 residues. The CDR3 loop reads CASSSSGRSYEQYF. The CDR3 nucleotides are TGTGCCAGCAGCTCTAGCGGGAGGAGCTACGAGCAGTACTTC.

The gene calls are TRBV6-5 and TRBJ1-2, with D uncertain. Germline CDR1 reads MNHEY; CDR2 reads SVGAGI. V was trimmed by 8 bases and J by 8 bases, leaving 12 bases between them. The CDR3 extends over 11 amino acids. The CDR3 DNA reads as TGTGCCAGCCTCCTCCGCGGGGGCTACACCTTC. Translating it yields CASLLRGGYTF.

The CDR3 protein is CASSMQGAQYEQYF. CDR3 coding DNA: TGTGCCAGCAGTATGCAGGGGGCGCAATACGAGCAGTACTTC. The rearrangement uses TRBV2 and TRBJ2-7; 8 positions agree with TRBD1. The V and J ends lost 5 bases and 4 bases, in that order; junction bases with no gene match: 7. The CDR3 extends over 14 amino acids. Germline loops: CDR1 SNHLY, CDR2 FYNNEI.

The chain recombines TRBV2 with TRBJ2-5; TRBD2 matches 12 bases. CDR3 length equals 15 residues. Per germline, CDR1 SNHLY and CDR2 FYNNEI. The junction had 5 bases not matched to a gene; V was cut back by 5 bases and J by 4 bases. Here the CDR3 reads CASSLAGGVGETQYF. DNA of the CDR3: TGTGCCAGCAGTCTAGCGGGGGGGGTCGGAGAGACCCAGTACTTC.

The chain employs TRBV27 and TRBJ2-2; tentative D call: TRBD2 (6 bases). V was cut by 5 bases and J by 6 bases, with 16 bases left in between. The CDR3 is 15 amino acids. Germline CDR1 reads MNHEY; CDR2 reads SMNVEV (reference sequence). CDR3 region: CASSPASGVSGELFF. The CDR3 coding sequence is TGTGCCAGCAGTCCCGCTTCGGGGGTTTCCGGGGAGCTGTTTTTT.

This chain uses TRBV5-1 with TRBJ1-1; 10 bases align to TRBD1. The CDR3 is 16 amino acids. The V gene end was trimmed by 2 bases and the J gene end by 0 bases; junction bases not matched to a gene: 4. The germline V gene has CDR1 SGHRS and CDR2 YFSETQ. In DNA form, the CDR3 reads TGCGCCAGCAGCTTCGACAGGGGGCGCTTGAACACTGAAGCTTTCTTT. It specifies CASSFDRGRLNTEAFF.

This chain links TRBV14 with TRBJ1-2; D is undetermined. Trimming took off 1 base at V and 2 bases at J, with 11 bases between the two ends. CDR3 length: 15 residues. Germline V gives CDR1 SGHDN, CDR2 FVKESK. CDR3 DNA: TGTGCCAGCAGCCAAGGGGCTCCGGCGAACTATGGCTACACCTTC. It translates to CASSQGAPANYGYTF. Variable domain in full (rest from reference TRBV14 and TRBJ1-2): EAGVTQFPSHSVIEKGQTVTLRCDPISGHDNLYWYRRVMGKEIKFLLHFVKESKQDESGMPNNRFLAERTGGTYSTLKVQPAELEDSGVYFCASSQGAPANYGYTFGSGTRLTVV.

The chain uses TRBV28 and TRBJ1-4; D ambiguous. The V end lost 4 bases, the J end lost 10 bases, and 7 bases lay between the germline ends. This CDR3 has 11 residues. Germline CDR1 is MDHEN and CDR2 is SYDVKM. CDR3 DNA sequence: TGTGCCAGCAGTTCCAGGTTAAAACTGTTTTTT. Amino acids: CASSSRLKLFF.

The genes are TRBV28 and TRBJ2-7, with 11 bases lining up with TRBD2. CDR1 and CDR2 from the germline V gene are MDHEN and SYDVKM. The CDR3 length is 14 residues. The trim removed 5 bases at V and 6 bases at J, leaving 6 bases unmatched. For the CDR3, the DNA is TGTGCCAGCAGTCTTAGCGGGAGGGCCGGCGAGCAGTACTTC. This encodes CASSLSGRAGEQYF.

The rearrangement links TRBV18 to TRBJ2-3, with D unresolved. CDR1 and CDR2 (germline): KGHSH, LQKENI. This CDR3 region has 15 residues. V was clipped by 2 bases and J by 4 bases, with 13 bases between them. The CDR3 DNA is TGTGCCAGCTCACCATTGGCTAGTTTTTCAGATACGCAGTATTTT. Translating gives CASSPLASFSDTQYF.

The gene calls are TRBV23-1 and TRBJ2-7; possibly TRBD2 for D (5 bases). TRBV23-1 is assigned to the ORF class and has an uncertain function. The CDR3 covers 20 residues. V was clipped by 0 bases and J by 7 bases, with 31 bases between them. As DNA, the CDR3 is TGCGCCAGCAGTCAATCGAGGCAGTTCAACATCGACTCGGGGATAGGTGAGCAGTACTTC. The encoded protein is CASSQSRQFNIDSGIGEQYF.

The chain joins TRBV6-5 to TRBJ2-7, with D possibly matching TRBD1 (7 bases). The CDR3 contains 15 residues. V was cut by 6 bases and J by 7 bases, with 22 bases left in between. CDR1 is MNHEY and CDR2 is SVGAGI in the germline V gene. CDR3 in amino acids: CASSIRGTAIGEQYF. The CDR3 DNA is TGTGCCAGCAGCATTCGCGGGACAGCGATCGGAGAGCAGTACTTC.

The chain is built from TRBV10-3 and TRBJ2-3; maybe TRBD2 (7 bases). Looked up from germline, CDR1 is ENHRY and CDR2 is SYGVKD. V lost 3 bases and J 4 bases, leaving 11 bases between the germline ends. The CDR3 spans 14 residues. The CDR3 loop reads CAISDVGGPDTQYF. The CDR3 DNA follows: TGTGCCATCAGTGATGTGGGGGGGCCAGATACGCAGTATTTT.

The chain carries TRBV3-1 (or the pseudogene TRBV3-2) and TRBJ1-1; no firm D call. The CDR3 runs to 16 residues. The germline gives CDR1 LGHDT, CDR2 YNNKEL (reference sequence). V was clipped by 4 bases and J by 5 bases, with 20 bases between them. The chain's CDR3 is CASSLRRTALSTEAFF. The CDR3 bases are TGTGCCAGCAGCCTCCGGAGGACCGCCCTAAGTACTGAAGCTTTCTTT.

This clone was seen a single time. The V gene is TRBV30, the J gene TRBJ1-3; 7 bases map to TRBD1. The junction had 17 bases not matched to a gene; V was cut back by 5 bases and J by 7 bases. Germline CDR1 is GTSNPN and CDR2 is SVGIG (reference sequence). The CDR3 sequence is 16 residues long. The CDR3 region is CAWGGQRQGFMNTIYF. The CDR3 DNA reads as TGTGCCTGGGGGGGTCAGAGACAGGGTTTTATGAACACCATATATTTT.

The J gene is TRBJ2-1, the V gene TRBV25-1; TRBD2 agrees at 14 bases. With 6 bases clipped from V and 8 bases from J, the junction kept 6 bases outside the gene matches. CDR3 length equals 15 residues. CDR1 and CDR2 (germline): MGHDK, SYGVNS. The CDR3 nucleotides are TGTGCCAGCAGACGGACTAGCGGGGGGAGGGATGAGCAGTTCTTC. Its translation: CASRRTSGGRDEQFF. Full variable domain (missing parts from reference TRBV25-1 and TRBJ2-1): EADIYQTPRYLVIGTGKKITLECSQTMGHDKMYWYQQDPGMELHLIHYSYGVNSTEKGDLSSESTVSRIRTEHFPLTLESARPSHTSQYLCASRRTSGGRDEQFFGPGTRLTVL.

This chain links TRBV4-1 with TRBJ2-5; the match to TRBD2 covers 9 bases. This CDR3 spans 16 amino acids. CDR1 and CDR2 from the germline V gene are MGHRA and YSYEKL. V was clipped by 2 bases and J by 5 bases; unmatched bases: 9. CDR3: CASSQNPGLAGETQYF. DNA of the CDR3: TGCGCCAGCAGCCAAAACCCGGGACTAGCCGGGGAGACCCAGTACTTC.

The chain links TRBV18 to TRBJ1-2, with a tentative D call TRBD1 (6 bases). Germline V CDR1 and CDR2: KGHSH, LQKENI. The CDR3 contains 15 residues. V lost 0 bases and J lost 5, with 13 bases in between. CDR3 sequence: CASSPPGDRLYGYTF. CDR3 coding DNA: TGTGCCAGCTCACCACCGGGAGACAGGCTTTATGGCTACACCTTC.

The chain joins TRBV5-1 to TRBJ2-3; D is uncertain. The CDR3 runs 15 residues. Trimming pared 3 bases from V and 4 bases from J, leaving 15 bases between. CDR1 is SGHRS, CDR2 YFSETQ, per germline. The CDR3 region has the DNA TGCGCCAGCAGCTCTACAAAGCGATCGGCAGATACGCAGTATTTT. As protein: CASSSTKRSADTQYF.

This clone was observed at least ten times. The chain joins TRBV7-9 to TRBJ2-3; tentatively, D is TRBD2 (5 bases). This CDR3 is built from 16 residues. V was clipped by 3 bases and J by 1 base, with 14 bases between them. Germline V CDR1 and CDR2: SEHNR, FQNEAQ (reference sequence). In DNA, the CDR3 is TGTGCCAGCAGCTTCTTTCTAGCAACCCGCACAGATACGCAGTATTTT. Translated, it gives CASSFFLATRTDTQYF. The full variable domain, rest sourced from reference TRBV7-9 and TRBJ2-3, is DTGVSQNPRHKITKRGQNVTFRCDPISEHNRLYWYRQTLGQGPEFLTYFQNEAQLEKSRLLSDRFSAERPKGSFSTLEIQRTEQGDSAMYLCASSFFLATRTDTQYFGPGTRLTVL.